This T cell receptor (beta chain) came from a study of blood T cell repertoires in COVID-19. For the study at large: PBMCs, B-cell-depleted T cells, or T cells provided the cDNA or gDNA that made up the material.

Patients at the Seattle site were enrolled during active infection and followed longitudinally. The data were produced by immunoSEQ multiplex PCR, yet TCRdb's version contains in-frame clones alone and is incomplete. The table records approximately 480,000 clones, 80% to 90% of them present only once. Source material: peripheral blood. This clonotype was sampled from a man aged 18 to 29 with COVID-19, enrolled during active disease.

In DNA, the CDR3 is TGCGCCAGCAGCTTGGCCGCGGCGGACTCCTACAATGAGCAGTTCTTC. Encoded protein: CASSLAAADSYNEQFF. The rearrangement joins TRBV5-1 to TRBJ2-1; D call uncertain. The CDR3 sequence is 16 residues long. V was trimmed by 0 bases and J by 0 bases, leaving 10 bases between them. Germline CDR1 SGHRS, CDR2 YFSETQ. Combining the CDR3 with reference TRBV5-1 and TRBJ2-1 gives the whole variable domain KAGVTQTPRYLIKTRGQQVTLSCSPISGHRSVSWYQQTPGQGLQFLFEYFSETQRNKGNFPGRFSGRQFSNSRSEMNVSTLELGDSALYLCASSLAAADSYNEQFFGPGTRLTVL.